This T cell receptor (beta chain) was identified in a study of T-cell memory formation after mild COVID-19. This clonotype was observed many times. TCRdb fed the 5' RACE reads into MiXCR, producing one record per CDR3 protein. The sample comprises about 320,000 distinct CDR3 sequences, roughly an eighth of which are singletons, and approximately 22% rests with the top ten. The origin of this receptor is a man younger than 35 who had mild COVID-19 (a few samples of this study predate the infection). Cell type and time point are not known. Sequences were obtained from PBMCs or a T cell subset sorted from them (not recorded which).

The CDR3: CASSLAPGDNSPLHF. CDR3 DNA: TGCGCCAGCAGCCTTGCGCCGGGAGATAATTCACCCCTCCACTTT. This chain links TRBV4-3 with TRBJ1-6, with D unresolved. Germline CDR1 is LGHNA and CDR2 is YSLEER. This CDR3 is 15 amino acids long. The V end was cut by 4 bases, the J end by 5 bases, with 12 bases between.